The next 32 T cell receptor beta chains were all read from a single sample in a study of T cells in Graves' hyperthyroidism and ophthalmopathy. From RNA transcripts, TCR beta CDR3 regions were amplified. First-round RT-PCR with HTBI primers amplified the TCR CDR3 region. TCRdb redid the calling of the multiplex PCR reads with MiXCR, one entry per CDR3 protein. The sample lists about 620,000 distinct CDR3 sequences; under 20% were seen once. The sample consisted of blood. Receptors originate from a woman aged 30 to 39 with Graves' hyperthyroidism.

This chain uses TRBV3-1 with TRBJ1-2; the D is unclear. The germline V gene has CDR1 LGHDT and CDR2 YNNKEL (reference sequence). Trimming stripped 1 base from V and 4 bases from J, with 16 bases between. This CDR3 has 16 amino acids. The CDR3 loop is CASSQGSGSLSYGYTF. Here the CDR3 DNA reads TGTGCCAGCAGCCAAGGATCCGGTTCCCTATCCTATGGCTACACCTTC. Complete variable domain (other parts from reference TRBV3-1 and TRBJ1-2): DTAVSQTPKYLVTQMGNDKSIKCEQNLGHDTMYWYKQDSKKFLKIMFSYNNKELIINETVPNRFSPKSPDKAHLNLHINSLELGDSAVYFCASSQGSGSLSYGYTFGSGTRLTVV.

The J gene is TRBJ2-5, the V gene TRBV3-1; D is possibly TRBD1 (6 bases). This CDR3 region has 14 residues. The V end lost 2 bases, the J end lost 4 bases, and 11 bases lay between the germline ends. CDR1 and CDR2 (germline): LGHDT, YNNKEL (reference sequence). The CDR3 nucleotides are TGTGCCAGCAGCCAAATGATCAGGGGAGAGACCCAGTACTTC. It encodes CASSQMIRGETQYF.

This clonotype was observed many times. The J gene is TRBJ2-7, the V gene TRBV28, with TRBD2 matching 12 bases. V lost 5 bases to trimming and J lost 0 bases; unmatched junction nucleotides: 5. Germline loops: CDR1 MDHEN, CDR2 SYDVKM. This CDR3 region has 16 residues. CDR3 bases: TGTGCCAGCAGTCCGCTAGCGGGAGGGCGCTCCTACGAGCAGTACTTC. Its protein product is CASSPLAGGRSYEQYF.

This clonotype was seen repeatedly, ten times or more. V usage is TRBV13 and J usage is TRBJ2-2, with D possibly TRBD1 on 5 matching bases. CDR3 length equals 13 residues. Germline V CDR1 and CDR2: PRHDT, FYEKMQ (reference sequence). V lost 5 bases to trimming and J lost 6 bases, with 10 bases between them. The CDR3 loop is CASSIQGPGELFF. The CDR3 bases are TGTGCCAGCAGCATCCAGGGTCCCGGGGAGCTGTTTTTT.

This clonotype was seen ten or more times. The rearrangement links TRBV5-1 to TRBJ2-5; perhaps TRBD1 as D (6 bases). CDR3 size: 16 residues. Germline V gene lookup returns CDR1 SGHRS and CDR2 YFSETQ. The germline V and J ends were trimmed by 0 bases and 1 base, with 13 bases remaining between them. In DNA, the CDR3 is TGCGCCAGCAGCTTGGGGAAGACAGGATTCCAAGAGACCCAGTACTTC. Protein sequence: CASSLGKTGFQETQYF.

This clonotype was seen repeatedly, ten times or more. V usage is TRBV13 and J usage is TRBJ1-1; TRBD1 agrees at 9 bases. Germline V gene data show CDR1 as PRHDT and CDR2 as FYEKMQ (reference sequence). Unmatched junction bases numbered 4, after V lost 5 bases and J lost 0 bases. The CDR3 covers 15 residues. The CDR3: CASSADRGLNTEAFF. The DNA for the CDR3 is TGTGCCAGCAGCGCAGACAGGGGGTTGAACACTGAAGCTTTCTTT.

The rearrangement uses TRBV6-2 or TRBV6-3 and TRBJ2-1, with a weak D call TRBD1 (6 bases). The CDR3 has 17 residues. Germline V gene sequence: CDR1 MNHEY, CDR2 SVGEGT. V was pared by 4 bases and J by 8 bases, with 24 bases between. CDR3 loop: CASSSRGMRGSKDEQFF. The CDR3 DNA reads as TGTGCCAGCAGTTCCCGCGGCATGAGGGGGAGTAAGGATGAGCAGTTCTTC.

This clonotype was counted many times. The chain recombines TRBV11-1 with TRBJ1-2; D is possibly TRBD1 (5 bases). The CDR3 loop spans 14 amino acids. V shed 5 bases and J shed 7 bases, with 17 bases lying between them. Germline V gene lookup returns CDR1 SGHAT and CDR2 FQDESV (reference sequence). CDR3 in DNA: TGTGCCAGCAGCAAGACAGCCACCTTACGTGGCTACACCTTC. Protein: CASSKTATLRGYTF.

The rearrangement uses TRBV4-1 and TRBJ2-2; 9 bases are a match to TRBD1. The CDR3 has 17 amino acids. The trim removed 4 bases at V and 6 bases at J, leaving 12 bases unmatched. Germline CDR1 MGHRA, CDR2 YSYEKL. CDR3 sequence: CASSLPPGTGLPGELFF. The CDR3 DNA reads TGCGCCAGCAGCCTCCCCCCCGGGACAGGGTTGCCCGGGGAGCTGTTTTTT.

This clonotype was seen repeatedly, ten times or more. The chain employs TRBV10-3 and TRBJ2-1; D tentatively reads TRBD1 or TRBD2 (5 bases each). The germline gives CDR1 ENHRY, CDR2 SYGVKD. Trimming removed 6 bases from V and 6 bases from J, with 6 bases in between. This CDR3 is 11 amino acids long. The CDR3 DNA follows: TGTGCCATCAGCGGGACCAATGAGCAGTTCTTC. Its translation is CAISGTNEQFF.

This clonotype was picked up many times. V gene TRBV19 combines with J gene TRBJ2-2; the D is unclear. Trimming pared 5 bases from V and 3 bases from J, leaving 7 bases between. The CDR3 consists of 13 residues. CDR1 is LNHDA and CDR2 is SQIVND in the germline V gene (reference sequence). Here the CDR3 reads CASSRIDTGELFF. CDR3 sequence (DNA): TGTGCCAGTAGTCGGATCGACACCGGGGAGCTGTTTTTT.

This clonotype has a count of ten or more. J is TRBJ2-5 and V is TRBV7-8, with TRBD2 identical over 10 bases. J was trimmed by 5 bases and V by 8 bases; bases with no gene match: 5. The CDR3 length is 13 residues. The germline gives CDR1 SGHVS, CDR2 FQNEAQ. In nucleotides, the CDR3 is TGTGCCAGCCGAGCGGGAGGGAGGGAGACCCAGTACTTC. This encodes CASRAGGRETQYF.

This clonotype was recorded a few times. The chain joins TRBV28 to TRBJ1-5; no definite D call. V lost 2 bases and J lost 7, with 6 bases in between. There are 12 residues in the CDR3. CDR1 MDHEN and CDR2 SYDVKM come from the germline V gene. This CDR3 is CASSLLYQPQHF. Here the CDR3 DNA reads TGTGCCAGCAGTTTACTTTACCAGCCCCAGCATTTT.

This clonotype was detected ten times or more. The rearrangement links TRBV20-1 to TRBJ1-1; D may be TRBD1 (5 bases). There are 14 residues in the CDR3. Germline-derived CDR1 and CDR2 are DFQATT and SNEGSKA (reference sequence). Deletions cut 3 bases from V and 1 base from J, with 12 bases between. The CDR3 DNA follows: TGCAGTGCTAGGGAACCACAGGAGAACACTGAAGCTTTCTTT. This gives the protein CSAREPQENTEAFF.

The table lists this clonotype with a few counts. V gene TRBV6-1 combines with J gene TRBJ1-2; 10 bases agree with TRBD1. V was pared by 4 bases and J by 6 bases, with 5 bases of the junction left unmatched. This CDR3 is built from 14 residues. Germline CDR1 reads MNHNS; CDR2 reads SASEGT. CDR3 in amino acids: CASSARGTGDGYTF. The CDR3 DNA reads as TGTGCCAGCAGTGCACGAGGGACAGGGGATGGCTACACCTTC.

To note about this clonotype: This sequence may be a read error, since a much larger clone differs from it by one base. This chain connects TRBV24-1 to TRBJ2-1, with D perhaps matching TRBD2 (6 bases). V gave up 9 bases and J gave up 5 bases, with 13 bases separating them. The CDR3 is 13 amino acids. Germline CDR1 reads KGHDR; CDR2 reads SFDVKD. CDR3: CATRDSTNNEQFF. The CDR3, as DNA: TGTGCCACCCGGGACTCGACGAACAATGAGCAGTTCTTC.

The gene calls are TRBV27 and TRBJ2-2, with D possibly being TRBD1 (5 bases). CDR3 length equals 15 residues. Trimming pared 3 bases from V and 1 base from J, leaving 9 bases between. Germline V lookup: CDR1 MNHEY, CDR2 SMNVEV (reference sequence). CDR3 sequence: CASSFLTGNTGELFF. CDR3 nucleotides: TGTGCCAGCAGTTTCCTAACAGGGAACACCGGGGAGCTGTTTTTT.

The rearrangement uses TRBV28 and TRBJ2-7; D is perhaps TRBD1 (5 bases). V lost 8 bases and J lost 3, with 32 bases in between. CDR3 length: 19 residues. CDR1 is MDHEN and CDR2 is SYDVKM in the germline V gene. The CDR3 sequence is CASSTNPLLRELKSYEQYF. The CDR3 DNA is TGTGCCAGCTCAACCAACCCCCTCCTCAGGGAACTAAAGAGCTACGAGCAGTACTTC.

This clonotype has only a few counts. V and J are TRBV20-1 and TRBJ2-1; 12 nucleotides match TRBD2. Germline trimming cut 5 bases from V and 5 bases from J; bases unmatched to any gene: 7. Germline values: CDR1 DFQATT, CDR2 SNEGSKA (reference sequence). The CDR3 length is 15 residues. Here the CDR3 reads CSALLAGGPNNEQFF. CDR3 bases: TGCAGTGCTCTCCTAGCGGGAGGGCCCAACAATGAGCAGTTCTTC.

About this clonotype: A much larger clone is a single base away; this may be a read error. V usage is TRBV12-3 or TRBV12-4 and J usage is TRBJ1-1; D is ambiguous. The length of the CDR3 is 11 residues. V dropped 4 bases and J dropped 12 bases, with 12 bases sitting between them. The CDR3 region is CASSSAGRSFF. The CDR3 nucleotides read TGTGCCAGCAGTTCCGCAGGTCGCTCTTTCTTT.

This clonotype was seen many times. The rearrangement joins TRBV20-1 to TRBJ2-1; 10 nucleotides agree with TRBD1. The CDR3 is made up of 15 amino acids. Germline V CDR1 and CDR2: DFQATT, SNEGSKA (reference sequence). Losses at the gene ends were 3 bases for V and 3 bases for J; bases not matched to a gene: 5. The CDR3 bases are TGCAGTGCTAGTTATGGGACAGGGGACTACAATGAGCAGTTCTTC. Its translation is CSASYGTGDYNEQFF.

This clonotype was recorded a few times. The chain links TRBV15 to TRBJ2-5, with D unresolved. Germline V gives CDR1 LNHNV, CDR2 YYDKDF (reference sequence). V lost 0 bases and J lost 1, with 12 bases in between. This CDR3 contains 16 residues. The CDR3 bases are TGTGCCACCAGCAGAGATACGGCGGTGACCCAAGAGACCCAGTACTTC. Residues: CATSRDTAVTQETQYF.

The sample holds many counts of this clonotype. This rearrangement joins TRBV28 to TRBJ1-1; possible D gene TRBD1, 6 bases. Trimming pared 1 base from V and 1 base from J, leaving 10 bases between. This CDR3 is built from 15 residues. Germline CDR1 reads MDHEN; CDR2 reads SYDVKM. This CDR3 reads CASSLLGGPNTEAFF. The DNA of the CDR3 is TGTGCCAGCAGTTTATTGGGGGGCCCGAACACTGAAGCTTTCTTT.

CDR3 bases: TGCGCCAGCAGCCTTTTGAGCGGGGGGTACAATGAGCAGTTCTTC. Its translation: CASSLLSGGYNEQFF. This chain connects TRBV5-1 to TRBJ2-1, with 9 positions matching TRBD2. The CDR3 spans 15 residues. Trimming removed 4 bases from V and 4 bases from J; junction bases left unmatched: 6. Germline loops: CDR1 SGHRS, CDR2 YFSETQ.

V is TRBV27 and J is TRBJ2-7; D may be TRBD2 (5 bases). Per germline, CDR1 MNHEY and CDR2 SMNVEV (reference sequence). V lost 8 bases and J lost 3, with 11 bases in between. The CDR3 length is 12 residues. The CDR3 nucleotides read TGTGCCAGCGGGTACGGGGACTACGAGCAGTACTTC. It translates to CASGYGDYEQYF.

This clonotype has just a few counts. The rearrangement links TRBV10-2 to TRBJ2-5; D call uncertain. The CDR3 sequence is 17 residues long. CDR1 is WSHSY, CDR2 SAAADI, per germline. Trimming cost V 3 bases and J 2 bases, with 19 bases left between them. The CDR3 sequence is CASSEPDSNRFQETQYF. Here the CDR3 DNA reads TGCGCCAGCAGTGAACCCGACTCCAACCGATTTCAAGAGACCCAGTACTTC.

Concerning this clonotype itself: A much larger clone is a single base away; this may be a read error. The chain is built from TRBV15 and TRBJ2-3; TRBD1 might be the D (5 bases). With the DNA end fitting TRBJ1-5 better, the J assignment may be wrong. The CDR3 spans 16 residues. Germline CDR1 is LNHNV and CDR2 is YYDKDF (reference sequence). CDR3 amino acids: CATSTGLAGVRDTQHF. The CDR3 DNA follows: TGTGCCACCAGCACGGGACTAGCGGGAGTAAGAGATACGCAGCATTTT.

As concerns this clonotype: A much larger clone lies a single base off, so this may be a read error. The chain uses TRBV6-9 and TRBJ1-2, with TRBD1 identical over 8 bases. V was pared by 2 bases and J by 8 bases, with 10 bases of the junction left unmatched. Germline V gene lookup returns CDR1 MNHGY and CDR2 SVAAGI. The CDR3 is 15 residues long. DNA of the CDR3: TGTGCCAGCAGTTATGGGGCAGGGGGCGCGTACGGCTACACCTTC. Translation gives CASSYGAGGAYGYTF.

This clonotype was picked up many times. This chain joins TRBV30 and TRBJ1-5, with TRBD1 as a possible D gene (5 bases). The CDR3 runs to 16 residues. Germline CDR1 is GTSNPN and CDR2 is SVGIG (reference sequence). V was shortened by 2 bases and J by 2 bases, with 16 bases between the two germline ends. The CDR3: CAWSSQGFGRNQPQHF. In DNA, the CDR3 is TGTGCCTGGAGTTCCCAGGGCTTCGGTCGCAATCAGCCCCAGCATTTT. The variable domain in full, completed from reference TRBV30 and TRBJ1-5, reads SQTIHQWPATLVQPVGSPLSLECTVEGTSNPNLYWYRQAAGRGLQLLFYSVGIGQISSEVPQNLSASRPQDRQFILSSKKLLLSDSGFYLCAWSSQGFGRNQPQHFGDGTRLSIL.

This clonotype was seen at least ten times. The DNA for the CDR3 is TGTGCCACCAGGGGTACAGGGGGAGATGAGCAGTTCTTC. It is translated as CATRGTGGDEQFF. The chain carries TRBV24-1 and TRBJ2-1, with TRBD1 matching 8 bases. Per the germline V gene, CDR1 is KGHDR and CDR2 is SFDVKD. The CDR3 is 13 residues long. V lost 7 bases, J lost 8 bases, and 6 bases stayed unmatched.

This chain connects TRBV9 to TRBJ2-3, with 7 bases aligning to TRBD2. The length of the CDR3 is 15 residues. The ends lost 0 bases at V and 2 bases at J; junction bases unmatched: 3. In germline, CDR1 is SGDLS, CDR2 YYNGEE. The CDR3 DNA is TGTGCCAGCAGCGTAGTCGGGGGGTCCACAGATACGCAGTATTTT. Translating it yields CASSVVGGSTDTQYF.

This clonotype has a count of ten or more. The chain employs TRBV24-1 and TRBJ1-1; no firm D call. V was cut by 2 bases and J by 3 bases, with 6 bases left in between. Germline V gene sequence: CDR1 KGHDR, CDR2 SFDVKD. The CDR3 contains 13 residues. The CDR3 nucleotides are TGTGCCACCAGTGATTACCGGGACACTGAAGCTTTCTTT. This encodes CATSDYRDTEAFF.